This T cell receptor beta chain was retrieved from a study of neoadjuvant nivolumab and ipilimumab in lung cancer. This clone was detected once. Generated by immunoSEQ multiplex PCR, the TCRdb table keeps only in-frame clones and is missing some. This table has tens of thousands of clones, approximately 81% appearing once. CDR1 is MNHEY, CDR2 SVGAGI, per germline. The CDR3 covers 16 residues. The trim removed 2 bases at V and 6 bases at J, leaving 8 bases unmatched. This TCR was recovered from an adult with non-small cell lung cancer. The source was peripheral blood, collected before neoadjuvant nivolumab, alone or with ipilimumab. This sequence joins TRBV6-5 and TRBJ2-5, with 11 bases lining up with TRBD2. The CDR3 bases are TGTGCCAGCAGTTACGTAACTAGCGGGAGAGCGAAGACCCAGTACTTC. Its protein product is CASSYVTSGRAKTQYF.